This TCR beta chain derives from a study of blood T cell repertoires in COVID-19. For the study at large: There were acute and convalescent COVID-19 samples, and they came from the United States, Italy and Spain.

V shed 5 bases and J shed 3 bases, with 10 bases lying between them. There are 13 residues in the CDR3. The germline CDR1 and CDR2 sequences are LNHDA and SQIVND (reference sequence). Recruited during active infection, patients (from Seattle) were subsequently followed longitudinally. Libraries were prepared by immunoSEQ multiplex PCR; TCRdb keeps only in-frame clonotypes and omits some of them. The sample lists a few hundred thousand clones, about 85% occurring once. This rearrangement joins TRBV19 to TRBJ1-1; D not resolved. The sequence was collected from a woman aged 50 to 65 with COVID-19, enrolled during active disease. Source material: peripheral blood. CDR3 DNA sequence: TGTGCCAGTAGTGGCAAGCGGGACACTGAAGCTTTCTTT. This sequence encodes CASSGKRDTEAFF.